These 28 T cell receptor beta chains originate from one sample sequenced in a study of Graves' ophthalmopathy and Graves' hyperthyroidism. RNA transcripts served as template for amplifying TCR beta CDR3 sequences. An initial RT-PCR round employing HTBI primers preceded a second-round multiplex PCR. TCRdb processed the multiplex PCR reads anew with MiXCR; each CDR3 protein has one entry. The sample yields approximately 160,000 distinct CDR3 sequences, less than 45% seen once. Sequenced input: peripheral blood. All receptors derive from a woman in her forties with Graves' ophthalmopathy.

This clonotype was recorded a few times. A junction end diverges from the germline sequence, so it may reflect a read error. The chain joins TRBV6-1 to TRBJ1-5, with 7 bases fitting TRBD1. CDR1 is MNHNS and CDR2 is SASEGT in the germline V gene. The CDR3 has 15 residues. The DNA for the CDR3 is TGTGCCAGCAGTGAAGACAGGGGTGTCAATCAGCCCCAGCATTTC. Its translation: CASSEDRGVNQPQHF.

This chain uses TRBV28 with TRBJ2-7, with D perhaps TRBD2 (5 bases). The germline V gene has CDR1 MDHEN and CDR2 SYDVKM. The CDR3 extends over 14 amino acids. The CDR3 DNA sequence: TGTGGCAAGGGTGGAGCGGAAGGTTCCTACGAGCAGTACTTC. It codes for CGKGGAEGSYEQYF.

V is TRBV7-2 and J is TRBJ2-5, with D unclear. The ends were cut back, 8 bases at V and 2 bases at J, with 9 bases in the middle. This CDR3 is 12 amino acids long. Germline lookup yields CDR1 SGHTA and CDR2 FQGNSA. The CDR3 spells CASHRPQETQYF. CDR3 coding DNA: TGTGCCAGCCATAGGCCACAAGAGACCCAGTACTTC.

The chain recombines TRBV12-3 or TRBV12-4 with TRBJ1-1; D not resolved. The CDR3 totals 13 residues. With 5 bases removed from V and 1 base from J, the gap between germline ends came to 8 bases. This CDR3 is CASSPAWNTEAFF. The CDR3 region has the DNA TGTGCCAGCAGTCCGGCCTGGAACACTGAAGCTTTCTTT.

This clonotype was counted at least ten times. V and J are TRBV10-3 and TRBJ1-1; D is uncertain. V lost 0 bases, J lost 3 bases, and 5 bases lay in between. CDR3 length: 13 amino acids. CDR1 and CDR2 (germline): ENHRY, SYGVKD. CDR3 region: CAISESQDTEAFF. The DNA for the CDR3 is TGTGCCATCAGTGAGTCACAAGACACTGAAGCTTTCTTT.

This clonotype was counted ten times or more. This chain joins TRBV19 and TRBJ1-1, with D possibly TRBD1 on 5 matching bases. V lost 5 bases and J lost 1, with 11 bases in between. The germline V gene encodes CDR1 LNHDA and CDR2 SQIVND (reference sequence). This CDR3 region has 14 residues. CDR3 sequence: CASSGGLPNTEAFF. The DNA for the CDR3 is TGTGCCAGTAGTGGGGGTCTCCCGAACACTGAAGCTTTCTTT.

This clonotype has ten or more counts. The rearrangement joins TRBV5-1 to TRBJ1-2; 9 nucleotides agree with TRBD1. The trim removed 3 bases at V and 8 bases at J, leaving 8 bases unmatched. Germline V CDR1 and CDR2: SGHRS, YFSETQ. There are 14 residues in the CDR3. CDR3 sequence (DNA): TGCGCCAGCAGCTACGGGACAGGGTTTGAAGGCTACACCTTC. It is translated as CASSYGTGFEGYTF.

This clonotype was recorded only once. The chain recombines TRBV6-1 with TRBJ2-5; D not certain. The germline CDR1 and CDR2 sequences are MNHNS and SASEGT. CDR3 length: 13 residues. Trimming removed 6 bases from V and 2 bases from J, with 10 bases in between. CDR3 amino acids: CASRATVQETQYF. In DNA, the CDR3 is TGTGCCAGCAGGGCGACGGTACAAGAGACCCAGTACTTC.

This clonotype was observed a handful of times. This chain links TRBV28 with TRBJ2-7; 12 bases align to TRBD1. The CDR3 has 15 residues. The germline CDR1 and CDR2 sequences are MDHEN and SYDVKM. Trimming at V came to 6 bases and at J to 5 bases, leaving 8 bases not matched to a gene. The CDR3 nucleotides read TGTGCCAGCAGCAAGGTCCGGGACAGGGGGCACGAGCAGTACTTC. Translated, it gives CASSKVRDRGHEQYF.

This clonotype was counted many times. The chain couples TRBV20-1 to TRBJ1-1; 7 nucleotides agree with TRBD1. J was trimmed by 7 bases and V by 0 bases; bases with no gene match: 11. The CDR3 length is 15 residues. Looked up from germline, CDR1 is DFQATT and CDR2 is SNEGSKA (reference sequence). The CDR3 nucleotides are TGCAGTGCTAGAGATGCGCGGACAGGCGTGTATGAAGCTTTCTTT. It encodes CSARDARTGVYEAFF.

This clonotype came up many times. This chain links TRBV11-2 with TRBJ1-3; D is ambiguous. Trimming pared 3 bases from V and 8 bases from J, leaving 8 bases between. The CDR3 sequence is 12 residues long. CDR1 is SGHAT, CDR2 FQNNGV, per germline. This CDR3 reads CASSLVGYTIYF. Here the CDR3 DNA reads TGTGCCAGCAGCTTGGTAGGGTACACCATATATTTT.

The rearrangement uses TRBV10-3 and TRBJ1-5; 10 nucleotides align to TRBD1. The V segment lost 6 bases and the J segment 0 bases; nucleotides outside the gene matches: 5. The CDR3 runs to 16 residues. Germline assignment: CDR1 ENHRY and CDR2 SYGVKD. Here the CDR3 reads CAISRTGGDSNQPQHF. CDR3 nucleotide sequence: TGTGCCATCAGCCGGACAGGGGGGGATAGCAATCAGCCCCAGCATTTT.

This clonotype has ten or more counts. The chain links TRBV11-2 to TRBJ1-2; D gene unclear. CDR1 and CDR2 (germline): SGHAT, FQNNGV. V lost 0 bases, J lost 8 bases, and 13 bases lay in between. This CDR3 has 14 residues. CDR3 in DNA: TGTGCCAGCAGCTTAGATCGAGTCGGGTACGGCTACACCTTC. It specifies CASSLDRVGYGYTF. The full variable domain, rest sourced from reference TRBV11-2 and TRBJ1-2, is EAGVAQSPRYKIIEKRQSVAFWCNPISGHATLYWYQQILGQGPKLLIQFQNNGVVDDSQLPKDRFSAERLKGVDSTLKIQPAKLEDSAVYLCASSLDRVGYGYTFGSGTRLTVV.

The rearrangement joins TRBV5-1 to TRBJ2-5; no reliable D call. V was trimmed by 0 bases and J by 5 bases, leaving 8 bases between them. From germline, CDR1 is SGHRS and CDR2 YFSETQ. The CDR3 loop spans 13 amino acids. This CDR3 reads CASSLAVSETQYF. CDR3 DNA sequence: TGCGCCAGCAGCTTGGCGGTCAGCGAGACCCAGTACTTC.

The table lists this clonotype with many counts. The chain employs TRBV28 and TRBJ1-2; D call uncertain. Germline V gene lookup returns CDR1 MDHEN and CDR2 SYDVKM. Trimming left V 5 bases short and J 2 bases short, with 9 bases between. The CDR3 contains 13 residues. The CDR3, as DNA: TGTGCCAGCAGTAGGACCGGGAACTATGGCTACACCTTC. It translates to CASSRTGNYGYTF.

This clonotype has at least ten counts. This sequence joins TRBV6-1 and TRBJ1-5; the D is unclear. Germline V gene data show CDR1 as MNHNS and CDR2 as SASEGT. The V and J ends lost 6 bases and 3 bases respectively, with 9 bases between them. The CDR3 runs 13 residues. The CDR3 region is CASSRGYNQPQHF. In nucleotides, the CDR3 is TGTGCCAGCAGCCGAGGATACAATCAGCCCCAGCATTTT.

In its sample, this clonotype was seen many times. The chain is built from TRBV30 and TRBJ2-7, with a weak D call TRBD1 (5 bases). Deletions cut 0 bases from V and 3 bases from J, with 12 bases between. Germline V gene data show CDR1 as GTSNPN and CDR2 as SVGIG (reference sequence). The CDR3 runs to 14 residues. Here the CDR3 reads CAWSVRPGFYEQYF. CDR3 DNA: TGTGCCTGGAGTGTACGTCCAGGGTTCTACGAGCAGTACTTC.

About this clonotype itself: A junction end diverges from the germline sequence, so it may reflect a read error. The V call is TRBV7-7, the J call TRBJ2-5, with D perhaps TRBD2 (6 bases). In germline, CDR1 is SSHAT, CDR2 FNYEAQ (reference sequence). The CDR3 consists of 15 residues. CDR3: CASSLAEVATETQYF. As DNA, the CDR3 is TGTGCTAGCAGCTTAGCGGAGGTCGCCACGGAGACCCAGTACTTC. The full variable domain, with the rest looked up from reference TRBV7-7 and TRBJ2-5, is GAGVSQSPRYKVTKRGQDVTLRCDPISSHATLYWYQQALGQGPEFLTYFNYEAQPDKSGLPSDRFSAERPEGSISTLTIQRTEQRDSAMYRCASSLAEVATETQYFGPGTRLLVL.

CDR3 residues: CASSSASGTVYGYTF. As DNA, the CDR3 is TGTGCCAGCAGTTCCGCATCCGGGACAGTCTATGGCTACACCTTC. V and J are TRBV28 and TRBJ1-2; 7 positions agree with TRBD1. CDR1 and CDR2 from the germline V gene are MDHEN and SYDVKM. The CDR3 is 15 residues long. Trimming removed 4 bases from V and 4 bases from J; junction bases left unmatched: 9.

The chain combines TRBV2 with TRBJ1-2; D is ambiguous. Germline CDR1 and CDR2: SNHLY and FYNNEI. Trimming cost V 4 bases and J 7 bases, with 13 bases left between them. The CDR3 sequence is 13 residues long. In DNA, the CDR3 is TGTGCCAGCAGTGGCTCGGGGAGCAGTGGCTACACCTTC. It codes for CASSGSGSSGYTF.

This clonotype was seen only a few times. The chain joins TRBV19 to TRBJ2-7; D remains unclear. CDR3 size: 14 residues. Deletions cut 10 bases from V and 0 bases from J, with 16 bases between. The germline V gene encodes CDR1 LNHDA and CDR2 SQIVND (reference sequence). The CDR3 DNA is TGTGCCACCGCGGAAGGTCCCTACTCCTACGAGCAGTACTTC. This translates into CATAEGPYSYEQYF.

This clonotype was seen more than once but under ten times. This chain joins TRBV6-1 and TRBJ2-5; 8 bases match TRBD1. J lost 5 bases, V lost 6 bases, and 14 bases had no gene match. The CDR3 length is 16 residues. Germline-derived CDR1 and CDR2 are MNHNS and SASEGT. CDR3 coding DNA: TGTGCCAGCAGCACCAGTTACAGGGGGTCTGTGGAGACCCAGTACTTC. Translating gives CASSTSYRGSVETQYF.

The V call is TRBV6-1, the J call TRBJ1-1, with TRBD1 identical over 7 bases. With 9 bases clipped from V and 0 bases from J, the junction kept 7 bases outside the gene matches. This CDR3 has 14 amino acids. CDR1 is MNHNS, CDR2 SASEGT, per germline. The DNA of the CDR3 is TGTGCCAGTCGCTCGACAGGGTTGAACACTGAAGCTTTCTTT. This sequence encodes CASRSTGLNTEAFF.

The rearrangement joins TRBV12-3 or TRBV12-4 to TRBJ1-6; a weak D match, TRBD1 (6 bases). V was clipped by 4 bases and J by 12 bases, with 19 bases between them. The CDR3 runs 15 residues. CDR3 nucleotide sequence: TGTGCCAGCAGTTCCCCGGGGACATTGGCGGGACCCCTCCACTTT. Its protein is CASSSPGTLAGPLHF.

At least ten counts were recorded for this clonotype. This chain joins TRBV28 and TRBJ1-2; tentatively, D is TRBD1 (5 bases). From germline, CDR1 is MDHEN and CDR2 SYDVKM. Trimming took off 7 bases at V and 10 bases at J, with 19 bases between the two ends. This CDR3 comprises 13 residues. In DNA form, the CDR3 reads TGTGCCAGCAACAACCCCCCCAGGGCGGCCTACACCTTC. Translating gives CASNNPPRAAYTF.

This rearrangement joins TRBV6-2 or TRBV6-3 to TRBJ2-5; TRBD1 agrees at 9 bases. Trimming cost V 6 bases and J 4 bases; bases outside gene matches: 6. This CDR3 is 14 amino acids long. Germline assignment: CDR1 MNHEY and CDR2 SVGEGT. This CDR3 reads CASRPTGGRETQYF. The CDR3 nucleotides read TGTGCCAGCAGACCGACAGGGGGGAGAGAGACCCAGTACTTC.

This clonotype was picked up many times. This chain connects TRBV19 to TRBJ1-3; possible D gene TRBD1, 5 bases. V was pared by 9 bases and J by 1 base, with 10 bases between. The CDR3 is made up of 13 amino acids. Germline values: CDR1 LNHDA, CDR2 SQIVND (reference sequence). This chain's CDR3 is CASSGLSGNTIYF. In DNA, the CDR3 is TGTGCCAGCTCAGGGCTTTCTGGAAACACCATATATTTT. The entire variable domain, with the rest obtained from reference TRBV19 and TRBJ1-3, is as follows: DGGITQSPKYLFRKEGQNVTLSCEQNLNHDAMYWYRQDPGQGLRLIYYSQIVNDFQKGDIAEGYSVSREKKESFPLTVTSAQKNPTAFYLCASSGLSGNTIYFGEGSWLTVV.

In its sample, this clonotype was seen many times. The genes are TRBV30 and TRBJ1-1; D is uncertain. The CDR3 contains 13 residues. Germline lookup yields CDR1 GTSNPN and CDR2 SVGIG (reference sequence). With 2 bases removed from V and 0 bases from J, the gap between germline ends came to 7 bases. The CDR3 is CAWSIGVNTEAFF. The CDR3 DNA sequence: TGTGCCTGGAGTATTGGGGTGAACACTGAAGCTTTCTTT. Combining the CDR3 with reference TRBV30 and TRBJ1-1 gives the whole variable domain SQTIHQWPATLVQPVGSPLSLECTVEGTSNPNLYWYRQAAGRGLQLLFYSVGIGQISSEVPQNLSASRPQDRQFILSSKKLLLSDSGFYLCAWSIGVNTEAFFGQGTRLTVV.